The present TCR beta chain was sequenced within a study of T-cell reconstitution after alpha-beta-depleted transplantation in children. For TCRbeta, the library was prepared with unique molecular identifiers. TCRdb passed the PCR reads through MiXCR, listing each CDR3 protein once. The sample has over 200,000 distinct CDR3 sequences, roughly 10% seen once. The V end lost 1 base, the J end lost 5 bases, and 11 bases lay between the germline ends. This CDR3 is built from 13 residues. Germline values: CDR1 GTSNPN, CDR2 SVGIG (reference sequence). Sequencing used PBMCs from the stem cell graft donor, obtained from the stem cell graft. The source is a human donor who donated a stem cell graft to a child with acute lymphoblastic leukemia. The rearrangement links TRBV30 to TRBJ2-5; D may correspond to TRBD1 or TRBD2 (5 bases each). The DNA for the CDR3 is TGTGCCTGGAGTGCTCAGTGGGGGGAGACCCAGTACTTC. As protein: CAWSAQWGETQYF.